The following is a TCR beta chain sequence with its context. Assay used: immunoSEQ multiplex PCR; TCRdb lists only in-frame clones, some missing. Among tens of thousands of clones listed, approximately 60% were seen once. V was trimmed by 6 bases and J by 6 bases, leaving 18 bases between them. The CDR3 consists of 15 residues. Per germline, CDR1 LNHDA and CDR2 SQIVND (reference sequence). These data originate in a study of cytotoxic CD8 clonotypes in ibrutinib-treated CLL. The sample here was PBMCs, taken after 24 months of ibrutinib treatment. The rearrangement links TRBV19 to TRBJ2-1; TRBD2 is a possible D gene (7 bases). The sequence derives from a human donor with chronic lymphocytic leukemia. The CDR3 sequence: CASSRLTGGSNEQFF. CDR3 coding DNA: TGTGCCAGTAGCCGACTCACGGGGGGCTCCAATGAGCAGTTCTTC.